Each of the 8 T cell receptor beta chains below was sequenced from the same sample in a study of metastatic and nonmetastatic thyroid tumors. Patients were all untreated before their thyroid surgery. TCRdb re-analyzed the PCR reads through MiXCR. The sample yields some 15,000 clones, over 10% seen once. The sample was blood. The receptor source for this set is a female donor with papillary thyroid cancer or a benign thyroid nodule (not recorded which). Some clones in this sample may be carry-over from other donors' samples.

This clone is deemed medium-sized. V and J are TRBV27 and TRBJ1-6; no clear D gene. The CDR3 extends over 15 amino acids. V was shortened by 3 bases and J by 0 bases, with 6 bases between the two germline ends. The V gene's germline CDR1 is MNHEY and CDR2 SMNVEV (reference sequence). The CDR3 loop is CASSLQSSYNSPLHF. The CDR3 bases are TGTGCCAGCAGTTTGCAGAGCTCCTATAATTCACCCCTCCACTTT.

This clone showed up many times. The rearrangement joins TRBV3-1 to TRBJ1-6; the D is unclear. The V end was cut by 4 bases, the J end by 6 bases, with 10 bases between. The CDR3 is made up of 14 amino acids. Germline CDR1 and CDR2: LGHDT and YNNKEL (reference sequence). The CDR3 region is CASSRQGINSPLHF. As DNA, the CDR3 is TGTGCCAGCAGCCGGCAAGGGATTAATTCACCCCTCCACTTT.

Within the sample, this clone is medium-sized. V is TRBV6-1 and J is TRBJ1-1; the D gene is possibly TRBD1 (5 bases). Germline lookup yields CDR1 MNHNS and CDR2 SASEGT. This CDR3 is 14 amino acids long. The V and J ends lost 2 bases and 5 bases respectively, with 12 bases between them. The DNA for the CDR3 is TGTGCCAGCAGTGAAAGCCCAGGGAGGACTGAAGCTTTCTTT. Encoded protein: CASSESPGRTEAFF.

This clone came up many times. The rearrangement joins TRBV4-3 to TRBJ2-5; 9 bases map to TRBD1. Unmatched junction bases numbered 14, after V lost 4 bases and J lost 5 bases. The CDR3 has 17 amino acids. Per the germline V gene, CDR1 is LGHNA and CDR2 is YSLEER. CDR3 amino acids: CASSLGQGSHAAETQYF. In DNA form, the CDR3 reads TGCGCCAGCAGCCTGGGACAGGGATCCCATGCTGCGGAGACCCAGTACTTC.

This clone was seen many times. The chain uses TRBV18 and TRBJ2-3; 8 nucleotides align to TRBD1. The V and J ends lost 4 bases and 0 bases, in that order; junction bases with no gene match: 6. The germline gives CDR1 KGHSH, CDR2 LQKENI. The CDR3 has 16 amino acids. The CDR3 DNA reads as TGTGCCAGCTCACAACCGGACAGGGCGAGCACAGATACGCAGTATTTT. Its translation: CASSQPDRASTDTQYF.

By share of the sample, this clone is medium-sized (0.01 to 0.1%). This chain links TRBV28 with TRBJ2-5; D remains ambiguous. The germline gives CDR1 MDHEN, CDR2 SYDVKM. Trimming shortened V by 5 bases and J by 1 base, and 8 bases separated the two germline ends. This CDR3 region has 13 residues. CDR3 nucleotides: TGTGCCAGCAGTACCCAACTCCAAGAGACCCAGTACTTC. Protein sequence: CASSTQLQETQYF.

This clone came up many times. The V and J genes are TRBV27 and TRBJ1-4; TRBD1 might be the D (6 bases). The CDR3 consists of 15 residues. Germline lookup yields CDR1 MNHEY and CDR2 SMNVEV (reference sequence). Trimming shortened V by 4 bases and J by 6 bases, and 15 bases separated the two germline ends. CDR3 loop: CASSSSDSQHEKLFF. The CDR3 region has the DNA TGTGCCAGCAGTTCCTCGGACAGTCAGCATGAAAAACTGTTTTTT.

The sample holds many counts of this clone. CDR3: CASSLFSGQGAVGELFF. CDR3 DNA sequence: TGCGCCAGCAGCTTGTTTTCGGGACAGGGGGCCGTCGGGGAGCTGTTTTTT. This chain uses TRBV5-1 with TRBJ2-2, with 12 bases lining up with TRBD1. The CDR3 is made up of 17 amino acids. The germline V gene encodes CDR1 SGHRS and CDR2 YFSETQ. V dropped 1 base and J dropped 7; count of bases not matched to a gene: 8.